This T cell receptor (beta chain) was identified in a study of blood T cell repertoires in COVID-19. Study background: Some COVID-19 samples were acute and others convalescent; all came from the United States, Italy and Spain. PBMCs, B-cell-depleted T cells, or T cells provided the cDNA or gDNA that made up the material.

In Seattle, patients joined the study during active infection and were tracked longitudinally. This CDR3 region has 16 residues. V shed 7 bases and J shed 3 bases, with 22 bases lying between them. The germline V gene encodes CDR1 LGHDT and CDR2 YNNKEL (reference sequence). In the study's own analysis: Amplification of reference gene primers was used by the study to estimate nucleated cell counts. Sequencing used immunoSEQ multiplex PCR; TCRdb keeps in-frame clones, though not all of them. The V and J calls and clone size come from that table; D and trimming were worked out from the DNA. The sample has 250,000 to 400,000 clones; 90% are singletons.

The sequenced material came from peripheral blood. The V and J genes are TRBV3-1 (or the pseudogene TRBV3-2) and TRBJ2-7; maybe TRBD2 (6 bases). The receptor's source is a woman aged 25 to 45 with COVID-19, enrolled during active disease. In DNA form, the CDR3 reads TGTGCCAGCAAACTGACCTCTGGTAGCGGACTCTACGAGCAGTACTTC. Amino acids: CASKLTSGSGLYEQYF.